This T cell receptor beta chain was obtained from a study of T cell clonality in common variable immunodeficiency. Sequencing input was equivalent genomic DNA from CVID and controls. Sequencing was performed with immunoSEQ multiplex PCR; in TCRdb, only in-frame clones are kept and a portion is missing. Recorded here are about 64,000 clones, none singletons. This clone was seen at least ten times. The read comes to an end 3 residues before the CDR3 does, leaving the germline J gene to fill in the end. This CDR3 region has 14 residues. Germline CDR1 LNHDA, CDR2 SQIVND (reference sequence). V was clipped by 3 bases and J by 4 bases; unmatched bases: 3.

What was sequenced was peripheral blood mononuclear cells. The chain couples TRBV19 to TRBJ2-3; 8 bases map to TRBD1. The TCR originated in a person aged 18 to 75 in good health. CDR3 DNA, as far as it was read: TGTGCCAGTAGTATGGACAGGGTCGCAGATACG. It yields the protein CASSMDRVADT. In full, the CDR3 is CASSMDRVADTQYF.